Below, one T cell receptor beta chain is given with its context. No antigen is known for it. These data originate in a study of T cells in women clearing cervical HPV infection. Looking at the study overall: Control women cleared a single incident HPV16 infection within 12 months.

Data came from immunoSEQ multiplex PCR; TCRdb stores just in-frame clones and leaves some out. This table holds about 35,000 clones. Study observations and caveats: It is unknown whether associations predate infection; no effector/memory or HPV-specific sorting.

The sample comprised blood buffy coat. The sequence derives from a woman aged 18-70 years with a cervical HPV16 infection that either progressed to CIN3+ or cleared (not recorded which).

Incomplete CDR3 DNA: TGTGCCAGCAACCTTCGGGGCAATCAGCCC. It specifies CASNLRGNQP. The full CDR3 reads CASNLRGNQPQHF. The chain joins TRBV2 to TRBJ1-5; no reliable D call. The sequenced fragment ends 3 residues before the CDR3 boundary, so the rest is inferred from the germline J gene. This CDR3 spans 13 amino acids. Germline-derived CDR1 and CDR2 are SNHLY and FYNNEI. With 7 bases removed from V and 2 bases from J, the gap between germline ends came to 9 bases.